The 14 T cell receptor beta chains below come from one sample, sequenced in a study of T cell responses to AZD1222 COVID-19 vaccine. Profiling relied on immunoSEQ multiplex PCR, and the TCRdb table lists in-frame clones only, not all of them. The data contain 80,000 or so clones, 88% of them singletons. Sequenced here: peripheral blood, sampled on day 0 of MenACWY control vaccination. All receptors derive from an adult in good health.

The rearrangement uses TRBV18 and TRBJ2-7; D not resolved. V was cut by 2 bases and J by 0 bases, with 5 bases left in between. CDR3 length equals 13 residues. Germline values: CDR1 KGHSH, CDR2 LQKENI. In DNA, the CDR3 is TGTGCCAGCTCACCATACGGCTCCTACGAGCAGTACTTC. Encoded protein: CASSPYGSYEQYF.

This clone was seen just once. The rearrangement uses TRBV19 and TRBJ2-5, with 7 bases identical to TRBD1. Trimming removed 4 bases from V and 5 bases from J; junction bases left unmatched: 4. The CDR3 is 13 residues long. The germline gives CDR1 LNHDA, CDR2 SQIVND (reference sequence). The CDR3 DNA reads TGTGCCAGTAGTACGGGACAGTACGAGACCCAGTACTTC. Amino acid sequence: CASSTGQYETQYF.

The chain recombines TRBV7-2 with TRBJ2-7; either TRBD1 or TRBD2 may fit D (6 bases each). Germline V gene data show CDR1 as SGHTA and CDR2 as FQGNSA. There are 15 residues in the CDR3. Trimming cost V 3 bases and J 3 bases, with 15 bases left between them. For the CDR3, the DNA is TGTGCCAGCAGCTTCGACCGACAGGAGGGCTACGAGCAGTACTTC. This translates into CASSFDRQEGYEQYF.

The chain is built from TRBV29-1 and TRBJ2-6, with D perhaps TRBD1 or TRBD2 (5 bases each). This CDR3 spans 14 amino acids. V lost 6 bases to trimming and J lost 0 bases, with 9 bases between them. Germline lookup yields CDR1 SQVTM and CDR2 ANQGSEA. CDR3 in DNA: TGCAGCGTACTAGGGGTCTCTGGGGCCAACGTCCTGACTTTC. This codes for CSVLGVSGANVLTF.

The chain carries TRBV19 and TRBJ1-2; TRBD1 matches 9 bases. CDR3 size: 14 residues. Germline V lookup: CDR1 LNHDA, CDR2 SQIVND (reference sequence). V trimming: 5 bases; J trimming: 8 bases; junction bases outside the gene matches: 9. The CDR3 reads CASSSQTGGEGYTF. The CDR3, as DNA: TGTGCCAGTAGTTCTCAGACAGGGGGAGAGGGCTACACCTTC.

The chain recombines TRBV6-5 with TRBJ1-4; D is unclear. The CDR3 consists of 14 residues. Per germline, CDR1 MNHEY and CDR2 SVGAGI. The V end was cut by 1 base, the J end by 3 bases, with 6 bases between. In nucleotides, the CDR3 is TGTGCCAGCAGTTACTTTGGGGCTAATGAAAAACTGTTTTTT. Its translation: CASSYFGANEKLFF.

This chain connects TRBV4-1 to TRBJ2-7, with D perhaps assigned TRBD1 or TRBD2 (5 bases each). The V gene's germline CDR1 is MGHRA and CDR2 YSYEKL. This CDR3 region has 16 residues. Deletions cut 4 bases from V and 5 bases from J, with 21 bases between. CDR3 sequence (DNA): TGCGCCAGCAGCCGTGGACGAGGGGAAGGGAGCCACGAGCAGTACTTC. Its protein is CASSRGRGEGSHEQYF.

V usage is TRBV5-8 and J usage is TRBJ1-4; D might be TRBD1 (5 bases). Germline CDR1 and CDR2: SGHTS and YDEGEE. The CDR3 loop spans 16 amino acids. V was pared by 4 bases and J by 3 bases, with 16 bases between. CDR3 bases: TGTGCCAGCAGCGGTTGGAGGGGCATAGCTAATGAAAAACTGTTTTTT. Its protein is CASSGWRGIANEKLFF.

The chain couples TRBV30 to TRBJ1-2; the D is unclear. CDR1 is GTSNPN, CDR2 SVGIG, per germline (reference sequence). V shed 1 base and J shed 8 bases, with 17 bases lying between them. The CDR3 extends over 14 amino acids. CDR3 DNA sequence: TGTGCCTGGAGTGCGATCCTGATGAGGCGGGGCTACACCTTC. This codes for CAWSAILMRRGYTF. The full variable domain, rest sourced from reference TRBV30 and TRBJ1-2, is SQTIHQWPATLVQPVGSPLSLECTVEGTSNPNLYWYRQAAGRGLQLLFYSVGIGQISSEVPQNLSASRPQDRQFILSSKKLLLSDSGFYLCAWSAILMRRGYTFGSGTRLTVV.

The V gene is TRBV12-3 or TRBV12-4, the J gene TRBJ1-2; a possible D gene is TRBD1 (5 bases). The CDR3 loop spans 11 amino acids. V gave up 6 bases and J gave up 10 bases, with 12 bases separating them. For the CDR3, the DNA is TGTGCCAGCAGGAGGGGAGGTCACTACACCTTC. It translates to CASRRGGHYTF.

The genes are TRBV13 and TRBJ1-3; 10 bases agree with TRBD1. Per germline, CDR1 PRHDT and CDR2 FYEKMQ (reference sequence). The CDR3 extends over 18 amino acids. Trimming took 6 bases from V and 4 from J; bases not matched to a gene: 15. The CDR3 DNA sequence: TGTGCCAGCAGTTCCGGGACAGGGGCGGTTGGGATAGGAAACACCATATATTTT. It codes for CASSSGTGAVGIGNTIYF.

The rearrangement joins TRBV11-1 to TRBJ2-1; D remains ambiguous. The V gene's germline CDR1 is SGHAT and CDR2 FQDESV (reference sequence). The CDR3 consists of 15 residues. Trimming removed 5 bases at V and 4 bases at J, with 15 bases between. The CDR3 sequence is CASSPRATRYNEQFF. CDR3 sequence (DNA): TGTGCCAGCAGCCCCCGGGCCACAAGGTACAATGAGCAGTTCTTC.

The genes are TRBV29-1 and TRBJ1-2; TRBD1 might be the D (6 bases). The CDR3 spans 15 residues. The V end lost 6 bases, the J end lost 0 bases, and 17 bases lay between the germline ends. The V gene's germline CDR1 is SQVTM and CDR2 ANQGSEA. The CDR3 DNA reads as TGCAGCGTGGGGGGCTGGTCAGGAGCTAACTATGGCTACACCTTC. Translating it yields CSVGGWSGANYGYTF.

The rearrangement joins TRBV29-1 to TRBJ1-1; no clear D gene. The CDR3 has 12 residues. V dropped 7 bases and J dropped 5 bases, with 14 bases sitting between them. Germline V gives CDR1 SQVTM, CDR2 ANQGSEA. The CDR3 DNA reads TGCAGCGGGGTGGTTTCGGATACTGAAGCTTTCTTT. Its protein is CSGVVSDTEAFF.